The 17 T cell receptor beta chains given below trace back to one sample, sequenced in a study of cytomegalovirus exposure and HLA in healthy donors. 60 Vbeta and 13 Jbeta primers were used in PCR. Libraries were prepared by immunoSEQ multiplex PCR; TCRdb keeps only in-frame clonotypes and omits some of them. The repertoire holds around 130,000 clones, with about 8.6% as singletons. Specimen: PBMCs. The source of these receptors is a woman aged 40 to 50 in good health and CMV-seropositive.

DNA for the CDR3: TGTGCCAGTAGTATTGGAGGTTGGCAGTACCCAGATACGCAGTATTTT. Translated: CASSIGGWQYPDTQYF. V gene TRBV19 combines with J gene TRBJ2-3, with a weak D call TRBD2 (5 bases). Germline CDR1 and CDR2: LNHDA and SQIVND (reference sequence). This CDR3 has 16 amino acids. Trimming shortened V by 3 bases and J by 4 bases, and 17 bases separated the two germline ends.

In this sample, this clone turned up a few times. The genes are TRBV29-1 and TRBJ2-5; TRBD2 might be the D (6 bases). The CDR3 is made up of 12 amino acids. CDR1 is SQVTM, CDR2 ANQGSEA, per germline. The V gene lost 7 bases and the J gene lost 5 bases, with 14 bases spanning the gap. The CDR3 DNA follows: TGCAGCGCCCTCACTGGGGGGGAGACCCAGTACTTC. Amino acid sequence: CSALTGGETQYF. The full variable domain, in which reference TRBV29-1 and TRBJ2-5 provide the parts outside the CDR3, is SAVISQKPSRDICQRGTSLTIQCQVDSQVTMMFWYRQQPGQSLTLIATANQGSEATYESGFVIDKFPISRPNLTFSTLTVSNMSPEDSSIYLCSALTGGETQYFGPGTRLLVL.

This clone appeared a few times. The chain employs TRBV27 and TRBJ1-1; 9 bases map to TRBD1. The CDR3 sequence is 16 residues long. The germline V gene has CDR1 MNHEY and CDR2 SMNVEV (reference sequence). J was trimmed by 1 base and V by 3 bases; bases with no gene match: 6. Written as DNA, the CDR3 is TGTGCCAGCAGTTTGATCCCGGGACAGGGGAACACTGAAGCTTTCTTT. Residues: CASSLIPGQGNTEAFF.

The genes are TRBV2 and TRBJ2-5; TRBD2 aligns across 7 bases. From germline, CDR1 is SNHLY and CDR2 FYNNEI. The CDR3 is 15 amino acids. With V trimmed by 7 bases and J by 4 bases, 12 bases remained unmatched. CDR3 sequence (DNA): TGTGCCAGCAAATGGAAGCCGGGGGGAGCAGAGACCCAGTACTTC. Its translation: CASKWKPGGAETQYF.

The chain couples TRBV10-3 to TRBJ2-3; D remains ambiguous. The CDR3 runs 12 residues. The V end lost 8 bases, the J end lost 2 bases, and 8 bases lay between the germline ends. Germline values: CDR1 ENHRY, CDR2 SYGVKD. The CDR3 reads CAISESTDTQYF. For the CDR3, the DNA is TGTGCCATCTCGGAGTCCACAGATACGCAGTATTTT.

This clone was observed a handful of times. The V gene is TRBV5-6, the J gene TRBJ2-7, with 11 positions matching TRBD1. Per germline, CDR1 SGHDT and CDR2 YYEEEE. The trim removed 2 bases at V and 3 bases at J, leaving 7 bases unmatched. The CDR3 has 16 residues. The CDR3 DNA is TGTGCCAGCAGCTTTTTGGGACAGGGGGTTTACTACGAGCAGTACTTC. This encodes CASSFLGQGVYYEQYF.

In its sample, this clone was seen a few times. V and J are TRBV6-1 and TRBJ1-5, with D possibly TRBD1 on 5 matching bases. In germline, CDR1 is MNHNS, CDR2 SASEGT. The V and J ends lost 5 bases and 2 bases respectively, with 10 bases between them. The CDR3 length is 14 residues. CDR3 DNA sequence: TGTGCCAGCAGTCCTGGACACGGCAATCAGCCCCAGCATTTT. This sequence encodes CASSPGHGNQPQHF.

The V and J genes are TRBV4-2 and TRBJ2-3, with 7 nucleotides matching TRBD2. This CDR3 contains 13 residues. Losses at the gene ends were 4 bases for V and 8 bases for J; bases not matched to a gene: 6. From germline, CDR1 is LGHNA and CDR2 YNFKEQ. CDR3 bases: TGTGCCAGCAGCCTGATAAGGGAGGGTACGCAGTATTTT. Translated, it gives CASSLIREGTQYF.

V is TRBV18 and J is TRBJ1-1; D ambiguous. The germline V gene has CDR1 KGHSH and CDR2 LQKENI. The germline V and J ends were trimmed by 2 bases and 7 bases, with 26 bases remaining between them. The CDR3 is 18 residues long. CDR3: CASSPGIFSAGRTDEAFF. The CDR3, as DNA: TGTGCCAGCTCACCAGGGATTTTTAGCGCAGGACGAACAGATGAAGCTTTCTTT.

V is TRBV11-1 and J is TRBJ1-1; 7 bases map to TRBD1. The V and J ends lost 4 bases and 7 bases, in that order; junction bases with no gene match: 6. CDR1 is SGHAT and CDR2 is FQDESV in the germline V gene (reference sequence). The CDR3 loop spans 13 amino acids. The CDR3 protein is CASSSDRFYEAFF. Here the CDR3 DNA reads TGTGCCAGCAGCTCGGACAGGTTTTATGAAGCTTTCTTT. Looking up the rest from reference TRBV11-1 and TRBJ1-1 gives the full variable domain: EAEVAQSPRYKITEKSQAVAFWCDPISGHATLYWYRQILGQGPELLVQFQDESVVDDSQLPKDRFSAERLKGVDSTLKIQPAELGDSAMYLCASSSDRFYEAFFGQGTRLTVV.

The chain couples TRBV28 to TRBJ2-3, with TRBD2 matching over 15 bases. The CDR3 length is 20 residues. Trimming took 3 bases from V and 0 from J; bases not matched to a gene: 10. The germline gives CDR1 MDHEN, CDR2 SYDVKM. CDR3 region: CASSFPGLAGGRSSTDTQYF. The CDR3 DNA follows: TGTGCCAGCAGTTTCCCGGGACTAGCGGGGGGCCGATCCAGCACAGATACGCAGTATTTT.

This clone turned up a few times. This CDR3 reads CASSLEQGEQYF. CDR3 DNA: TGTGCCAGCAGCTTAGAGCAGGGAGAGCAGTACTTC. The V gene is TRBV13, the J gene TRBJ2-7; possible D gene TRBD1, 5 bases. The CDR3 has 12 residues. Trimming left V 1 base short and J 7 bases short, with 8 bases between. CDR1 and CDR2 from the germline V gene are PRHDT and FYEKMQ (reference sequence).

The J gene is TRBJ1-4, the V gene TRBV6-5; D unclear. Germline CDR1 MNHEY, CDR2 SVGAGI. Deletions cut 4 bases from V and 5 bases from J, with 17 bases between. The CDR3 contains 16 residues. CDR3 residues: CASSFSRMTMNEKLFF. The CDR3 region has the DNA TGTGCCAGCAGTTTCAGTCGTATGACAATGAATGAAAAACTGTTTTTT.

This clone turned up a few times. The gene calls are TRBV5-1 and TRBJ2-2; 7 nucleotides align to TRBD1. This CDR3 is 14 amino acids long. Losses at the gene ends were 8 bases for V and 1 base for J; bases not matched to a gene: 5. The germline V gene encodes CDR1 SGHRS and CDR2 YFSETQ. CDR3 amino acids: CASLGTVNTGELFF. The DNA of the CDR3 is TGCGCCAGTTTAGGGACAGTGAACACCGGGGAGCTGTTTTTT.

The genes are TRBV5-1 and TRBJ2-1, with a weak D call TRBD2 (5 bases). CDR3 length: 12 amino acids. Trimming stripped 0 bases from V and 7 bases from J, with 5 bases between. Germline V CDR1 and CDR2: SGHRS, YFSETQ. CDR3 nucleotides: TGCGCCAGCAGCTTGGCGGGGAATGAGCAGTTCTTC. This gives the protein CASSLAGNEQFF.

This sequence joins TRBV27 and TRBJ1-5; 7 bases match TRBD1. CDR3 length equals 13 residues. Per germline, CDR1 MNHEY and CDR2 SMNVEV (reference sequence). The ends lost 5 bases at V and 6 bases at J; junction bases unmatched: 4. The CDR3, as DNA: TGTGCCAGCAGTAGACAGGGTATTCAGCCCCAGCATTTT. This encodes CASSRQGIQPQHF.

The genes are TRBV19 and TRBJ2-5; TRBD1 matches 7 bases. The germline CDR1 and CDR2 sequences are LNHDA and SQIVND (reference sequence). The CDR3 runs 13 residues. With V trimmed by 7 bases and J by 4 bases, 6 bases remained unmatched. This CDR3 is CASTSGGAETQYF. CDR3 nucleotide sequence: TGTGCCAGTACCTCAGGGGGAGCAGAGACCCAGTACTTC. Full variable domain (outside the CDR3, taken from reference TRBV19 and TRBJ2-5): DGGITQSPKYLFRKEGQNVTLSCEQNLNHDAMYWYRQDPGQGLRLIYYSQIVNDFQKGDIAEGYSVSREKKESFPLTVTSAQKNPTAFYLCASTSGGAETQYFGPGTRLLVL.